This T cell receptor (beta chain) was captured by sequencing in a study of early T cells in non-severe SARS-CoV-2 infection. Study information: The chains were unpaired, and the sequenced material was bulk RNA from unsorted whole blood.

Germline V gene sequence: CDR1 DFQATT, CDR2 SNEGSKA (reference sequence). Trimming cost V 6 bases and J 7 bases, with 9 bases left between them. CDR3 length: 10 residues. Tagging with unique molecular identifiers was applied to individual cDNA molecules. MiXCR, applied by TCRdb to the 5' RACE reads, yields one record per CDR3 protein. The sample holds about 39,000 distinct CDR3 sequences, less than 7% seen once. This clonotype was seen ten or more times. The sequences come from whole blood, collected at baseline. The chain uses TRBV20-1 and TRBJ2-5, with no clear D. The receptor comes from an adult who was a healthcare worker with PCR-confirmed SARS-CoV-2 infection or an uninfected control (not recorded which). The CDR3 bases are TGCAGTGCCCCCCTCGGGACCCAGTACTTC. It codes for CSAPLGTQYF.